This is a list of T cell receptor beta chains from one sample in a study of blood T cell repertoires in COVID-19. Assay used: immunoSEQ multiplex PCR; TCRdb lists only in-frame clones, some missing. The repertoire holds some 300,000 clones, with around 91% as singletons. The sample was PBMCs or T cells enriched from blood (not recorded which). These receptors were obtained from a woman in her 40s who had recovered from COVID-19. The CDR3 runs from the conserved cysteine through the conserved F or W. Each record gives: J gene, clone size, D gene, V gene, CDR3 DNA, CDR3 protein. D genes are given only for firm matches. For some rows the clone size is stated as once, few or many, or as a class when expanded; others skip it.

j_call: TRBJ1-5; clone_size: .; d_call: TRBD1; v_call: TRBV28; cdr3_nt: TGTGCCAGCACCGCGACAGGGACGGTGGGTTATAGCAATCAGCCCCAGCATTTT; cdr3_aa: CASTATGTVGYSNQPQHF
j_call: TRBJ1-5; clone_size: .; d_call: .; v_call: TRBV6-2/TRBV6-3; cdr3_nt: TGTGCCAGCAGCCTCCCCCGACGAACTAGCGTGGGGTTCCAGCATTTT; cdr3_aa: CASSLPRRTSVGFQHF
j_call: TRBJ2-7; clone_size: .; d_call: .; v_call: TRBV7-8; cdr3_nt: TGTGCCAGCAGCTTACCAGGGGCGATCTCCTACGAGCAGTACTTC; cdr3_aa: CASSLPGAISYEQYF
j_call: TRBJ1-5; clone_size: .; d_call: TRBD1; v_call: TRBV27; cdr3_nt: TGTGCCAGCAGTCCCTGGGACAGGGCTCAGCCCCAGCATTTT; cdr3_aa: CASSPWDRAQPQHF
j_call: TRBJ2-7; clone_size: once; d_call: .; v_call: TRBV7-8; cdr3_nt: TGTGCCAGCAGCCGACTACAGGGCTACGAGCAGTACTTC; cdr3_aa: CASSRLQGYEQYF
j_call: TRBJ2-1; clone_size: few; d_call: TRBD2; v_call: TRBV6-2/TRBV6-3; cdr3_nt: TGTGCCAGCAGTTTCAGACTAGCGGGGGCCTATAATGAGCAGTTCTTC; cdr3_aa: CASSFRLAGAYNEQFF
j_call: TRBJ1-1; clone_size: .; d_call: .; v_call: TRBV9; cdr3_nt: TGTGCCAGCAGCCCCGGGATGAACACTGAAGCTTTCTTT; cdr3_aa: CASSPGMNTEAFF
j_call: TRBJ2-2; clone_size: .; d_call: .; v_call: TRBV12-5; cdr3_nt: TGTGCTAGTGGTTTGGTACAGACCAGCTTCACCGGGGAGCTGTTTTTT; cdr3_aa: CASGLVQTSFTGELFF
j_call: TRBJ1-4; clone_size: once; d_call: TRBD1; v_call: TRBV4-3; cdr3_nt: TGCGGCCCGGGACAGGGATATGAAAAACTGTTTTTT; cdr3_aa: CGPGQGYEKLFF
j_call: TRBJ2-5; clone_size: .; d_call: TRBD2; v_call: TRBV7-9; cdr3_nt: TGTGCCAGCAGCCGTTGGGGCCGCAGCGGGGGGGCGGCAGAGACCCAGTACTTC; cdr3_aa: CASSRWGRSGGAAETQYF
j_call: TRBJ2-2; clone_size: .; d_call: .; v_call: TRBV7-3; cdr3_nt: TGTGCCAGCAGCTTACCCCGAGGAGGGGGCGACACCGGGGAGCTGTTTTTT; cdr3_aa: CASSLPRGGGDTGELFF
j_call: TRBJ2-1; clone_size: .; d_call: .; v_call: TRBV5-1; cdr3_nt: TGCGCCAGCAGGGCCCGGGAAGCCTACAATGAGCAGTTCTTC; cdr3_aa: CASRAREAYNEQFF
j_call: TRBJ2-5; clone_size: once; d_call: TRBD2; v_call: TRBV30; cdr3_nt: TGTGCCTGGAGGGGGATGGGACTAGCGCGACCCCGCCAAGAGACCCAGTACTTC; cdr3_aa: CAWRGMGLARPRQETQYF
j_call: TRBJ1-5; clone_size: few; d_call: .; v_call: TRBV5-1; cdr3_nt: TGCGCCAGCAGCCTGGACAGCCCTTATCAGCCCCAGCATTTT; cdr3_aa: CASSLDSPYQPQHF
j_call: TRBJ1-2; clone_size: .; d_call: .; v_call: TRBV7-9; cdr3_nt: TGTGCCAGCAGCTTCTCCGGGACTTTTAACTATGGCTACACCTTC; cdr3_aa: CASSFSGTFNYGYTF
j_call: TRBJ1-2; clone_size: .; d_call: .; v_call: TRBV5-4; cdr3_nt: TGTGCCAGCAGCTTGGGACAGGAGGTCCCTAACTATGGCTACACCTTC; cdr3_aa: CASSLGQEVPNYGYTF
j_call: TRBJ1-2; clone_size: once; d_call: .; v_call: TRBV15; cdr3_nt: TGTGCCACCAGCACACAAGGGAGGAACTATGGCTACACCTTC; cdr3_aa: CATSTQGRNYGYTF
j_call: TRBJ2-5; clone_size: .; d_call: .; v_call: TRBV2; cdr3_nt: TGTGCCAGCCTCGCAAGGGGCGGGCTTTCGGAGGGAGAGACCCAGTACTTC; cdr3_aa: CASLARGGLSEGETQYF
j_call: TRBJ1-5; clone_size: .; d_call: .; v_call: TRBV2; cdr3_nt: TGTGCCAGCTGGTCAGGGAGGGGTAGCAATCAGCCCCAGCATTTT; cdr3_aa: CASWSGRGSNQPQHF
j_call: TRBJ2-7; clone_size: .; d_call: TRBD2; v_call: TRBV15; cdr3_nt: TGTGCCACCAGCAGAGATAAATCTAGCGGGGGGATTTTTTCCTACGAGCAGTACTTC; cdr3_aa: CATSRDKSSGGIFSYEQYF
j_call: TRBJ1-1; clone_size: .; d_call: .; v_call: TRBV5-1; cdr3_nt: TGCGCCAGCAGCTTGGCGTTCCAGGGAAGTACTGAAGCTTTCTTT; cdr3_aa: CASSLAFQGSTEAFF
j_call: TRBJ2-7; clone_size: .; d_call: TRBD2; v_call: TRBV6-6; cdr3_nt: TGTGCCAGCAGTTATCCGGGACTAGACTACGAGCAGTACTTC; cdr3_aa: CASSYPGLDYEQYF
j_call: TRBJ2-7; clone_size: once; d_call: .; v_call: TRBV28; cdr3_nt: TGTGCCAGCAGGGAAAACTTAGGGGAATACGACGAGCAGTACTTC; cdr3_aa: CASRENLGEYDEQYF
j_call: TRBJ2-3; clone_size: .; d_call: .; v_call: TRBV9; cdr3_nt: TGTGCCAGCAGCGTAGTGGACTCCTTCACAGATACGCAGTATTTT; cdr3_aa: CASSVVDSFTDTQYF
j_call: TRBJ1-2; clone_size: .; d_call: .; v_call: TRBV5-6; cdr3_nt: TGTGCCAGCAGCTTGGGAGTGCGGGGAGGCTACACCTTC; cdr3_aa: CASSLGVRGGYTF
j_call: TRBJ2-7; clone_size: once; d_call: TRBD2; v_call: TRBV9; cdr3_nt: TGTGCCAGCAGCCCTACCGGGGGGGCCTACGAGCAGTACTTC; cdr3_aa: CASSPTGGAYEQYF
j_call: TRBJ1-1; clone_size: .; d_call: .; v_call: TRBV10-1; cdr3_nt: TGCGCCAGCAGTGACTCCGGGACACCGAACACTGAAGCTTTCTTT; cdr3_aa: CASSDSGTPNTEAFF
j_call: TRBJ2-3; clone_size: .; d_call: .; v_call: TRBV18; cdr3_nt: TGTGCCAGCTCACCAATGCGGGGAAGCACAGATACGCAGTATTTT; cdr3_aa: CASSPMRGSTDTQYF
j_call: TRBJ1-1; clone_size: .; d_call: .; v_call: TRBV30; cdr3_nt: TGTGCCTGGAGTAAGGCAGGACTCATGAACACTGAAGCTTTCTTT; cdr3_aa: CAWSKAGLMNTEAFF
j_call: TRBJ2-2; clone_size: .; d_call: .; v_call: TRBV5-4; cdr3_nt: TGTGCCAGCAGCTCCGGGACACTGAACACCGGGGAGCTGTTTTTT; cdr3_aa: CASSSGTLNTGELFF
j_call: TRBJ2-7; clone_size: .; d_call: TRBD1; v_call: TRBV30; cdr3_nt: TGTGCCTGGAAGAAGGGACAGGGGGGCGAGCAGTACTTC; cdr3_aa: CAWKKGQGGEQYF
j_call: TRBJ2-1; clone_size: .; d_call: TRBD2; v_call: TRBV11-2; cdr3_nt: TGTGCCAGCAGCTTAGGAACTAGCGGGAGATTCCTCTACAATGAGCAGTTCTTC; cdr3_aa: CASSLGTSGRFLYNEQFF
j_call: TRBJ1-1; clone_size: .; d_call: TRBD1; v_call: TRBV27; cdr3_nt: TGTGCCAGCAGTTCATCAGTCGGGCAGGGGGCGAGGGGGAACACTGAAGCTTTCTTT; cdr3_aa: CASSSSVGQGARGNTEAFF